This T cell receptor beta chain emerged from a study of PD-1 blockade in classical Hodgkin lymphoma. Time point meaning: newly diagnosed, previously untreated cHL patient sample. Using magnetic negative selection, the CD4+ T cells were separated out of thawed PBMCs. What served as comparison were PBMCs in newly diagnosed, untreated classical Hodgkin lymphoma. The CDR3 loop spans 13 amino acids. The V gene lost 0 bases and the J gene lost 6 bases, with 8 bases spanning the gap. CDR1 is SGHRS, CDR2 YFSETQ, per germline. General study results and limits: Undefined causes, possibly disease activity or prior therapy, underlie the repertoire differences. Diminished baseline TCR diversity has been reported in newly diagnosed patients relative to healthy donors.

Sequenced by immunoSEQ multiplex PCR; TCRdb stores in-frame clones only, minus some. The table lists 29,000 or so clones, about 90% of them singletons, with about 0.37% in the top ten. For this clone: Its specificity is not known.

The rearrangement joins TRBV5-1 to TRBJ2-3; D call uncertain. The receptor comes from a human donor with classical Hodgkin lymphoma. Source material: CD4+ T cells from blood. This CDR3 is CASSLAGSDTQYF. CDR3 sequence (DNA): TGCGCCAGCAGCTTGGCCGGGTCGGATACGCAGTATTTT.